The 9 T cell receptor beta chains given below trace back to one sample, sequenced in a study of blood T cell repertoires in COVID-19. The method was immunoSEQ multiplex PCR; TCRdb's version includes in-frame clones alone and lacks a portion of them. The data show about 230,000 clones, around 92% seen once. The specimen sequenced was PBMCs or T cells enriched from blood (not recorded which). The receptors stem from a woman in her 30s with acute COVID-19.

The CDR3 DNA follows: TGCGCCAGCAGCTCTGGCCCGCAGGGCTTAACGTATGGCTACACCTTC. It specifies CASSSGPQGLTYGYTF. The V gene is TRBV5-1, the J gene TRBJ1-2; D is possibly TRBD1 (5 bases). V was trimmed by 3 bases and J by 5 bases, leaving 20 bases between them. The CDR3 runs to 16 residues. Per the germline V gene, CDR1 is SGHRS and CDR2 is YFSETQ.

The DNA for the CDR3 is TGCGCCAGCAGCTTGGGGCTCACGAACACCGGGGAGCTGTTTTTT. Its protein is CASSLGLTNTGELFF. The V gene is TRBV5-1, the J gene TRBJ2-2; D remains ambiguous. The CDR3 spans 15 residues. The V end lost 0 bases, the J end lost 0 bases, and 6 bases lay between the germline ends. From germline, CDR1 is SGHRS and CDR2 YFSETQ.

The rearrangement links TRBV5-3 to TRBJ2-5; 8 bases fit TRBD2. TRBV5-3 is designated an ORF whose function remains uncertain. The CDR3 runs to 15 residues. J gave up 2 bases and V 5 bases, and 8 bases lay outside the gene matches. The DNA for the CDR3 is TGTGCCAGAAGTCGCAAGCGGGGGCCTCAAGAGACCCAGTACTTC. Its protein is CARSRKRGPQETQYF.

The chain uses TRBV28 and TRBJ2-1; tentative D call: TRBD2 (6 bases). Trimming pared 3 bases from V and 9 bases from J, leaving 9 bases between. The CDR3 length is 12 residues. The germline V gene encodes CDR1 MDHEN and CDR2 SYDVKM. This CDR3 is CASSLMGGEQFF. CDR3 nucleotide sequence: TGTGCCAGCAGTTTGATGGGAGGTGAGCAGTTCTTC.

The chain combines TRBV11-2 with TRBJ2-7; 8 bases match TRBD1. With 6 bases clipped from V and 4 bases from J, the junction kept 8 bases outside the gene matches. CDR3 size: 14 residues. Germline CDR1 SGHAT, CDR2 FQNNGV. CDR3 sequence reads: CASRTGGSLYEQYF. CDR3 nucleotides: TGTGCCAGCAGAACAGGGGGGAGTTTGTACGAGCAGTACTTC.

The CDR3 DNA reads TGTGCCAGTAGTATAGGAGCAGGGAGGAGTGAAGCTTTCTTT. It yields the protein CASSIGAGRSEAFF. V gene TRBV19 combines with J gene TRBJ1-1, with D possibly being TRBD1 (5 bases). V dropped 1 base and J dropped 7 bases, with 13 bases sitting between them. The germline V gene encodes CDR1 LNHDA and CDR2 SQIVND (reference sequence). The length of the CDR3 is 14 residues.

This rearrangement joins TRBV6-5 to TRBJ2-7, with D possibly being TRBD1 (5 bases). CDR1 MNHEY and CDR2 SVGAGI come from the germline V gene. This CDR3 region has 14 residues. V lost 2 bases to trimming and J lost 3 bases, with 11 bases between them. The CDR3 region is CASSYGQGYYEQYF. The CDR3 DNA reads TGTGCCAGCAGTTACGGGCAGGGCTACTACGAGCAGTACTTC.

The V and J genes are TRBV5-1 and TRBJ2-7, with D perhaps TRBD2 (6 bases). This CDR3 has 14 amino acids. With 4 bases removed from V and 0 bases from J, the gap between germline ends came to 11 bases. The germline gives CDR1 SGHRS, CDR2 YFSETQ. This chain's CDR3 is CASSVVGSSYEQYF. The CDR3 coding sequence is TGCGCCAGCAGCGTAGTCGGGAGCTCCTACGAGCAGTACTTC.

This clone came up once. The rearrangement links TRBV30 to TRBJ2-5, with 9 bases matching TRBD1. The CDR3 covers 12 residues. The J segment lost 6 bases and the V segment lost 5 bases, leaving 4 bases of the junction unmatched. Germline CDR1 reads GTSNPN; CDR2 reads SVGIG (reference sequence). The CDR3 coding sequence is TGTGCCTGGTCGACAGGGGGACAGACCCAGTACTTC. It yields the protein CAWSTGGQTQYF.